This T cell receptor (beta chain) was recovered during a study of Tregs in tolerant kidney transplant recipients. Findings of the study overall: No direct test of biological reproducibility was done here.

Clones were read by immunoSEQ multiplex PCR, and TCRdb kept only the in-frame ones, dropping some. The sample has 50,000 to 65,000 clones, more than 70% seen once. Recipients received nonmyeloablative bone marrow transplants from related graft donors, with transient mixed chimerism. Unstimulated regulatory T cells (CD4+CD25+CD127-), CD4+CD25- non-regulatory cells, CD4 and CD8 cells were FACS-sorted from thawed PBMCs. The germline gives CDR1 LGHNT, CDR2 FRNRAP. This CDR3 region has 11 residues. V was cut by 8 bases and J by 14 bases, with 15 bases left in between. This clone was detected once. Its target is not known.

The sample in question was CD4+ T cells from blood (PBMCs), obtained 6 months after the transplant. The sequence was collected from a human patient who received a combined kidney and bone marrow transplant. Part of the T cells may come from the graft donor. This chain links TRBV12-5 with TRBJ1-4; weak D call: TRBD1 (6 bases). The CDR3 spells CASSSQGGLFF. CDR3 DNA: TGTGCTAGTTCCAGTCAAGGGGGTCTGTTTTTT. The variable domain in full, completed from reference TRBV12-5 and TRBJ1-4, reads DARVTQTPRHKVTEMGQEVTMRCQPILGHNTVFWYRQTMMQGLELLAYFRNRAPLDDSGMPKDRFSAEMPDATLATLKIQPSEPRDSAVYFCASSSQGGLFFGSGTQLSVL.